This T cell receptor (beta chain) was retrieved from a study of shared clonotypes between healthy human individuals. Assay execution proceeded at the deep level. The data were produced by immunoSEQ multiplex PCR, yet TCRdb's version contains in-frame clones alone and is incomplete. The sample contains millions of clones, over 85% of which appear only once. Germline assignment: CDR1 SGHAT and CDR2 FQNNGV. This CDR3 spans 12 amino acids. V lost 6 bases, J lost 6 bases, and 12 bases lay in between. Study observations and caveats: An effect of sequencing depth on clonotype sharing among donors was expected. Clonotypes shared by all four sorted-subset donors had higher generation probabilities than non-shared clonotypes.

Points on this clone: Its antigen is undetermined.

The source material was naive CD4+ T cells from PBMCs. Indicated subset: CD45RA+ positively selected. V usage is TRBV11-2 and J usage is TRBJ2-7; D may be TRBD1 (6 bases). This receptor was obtained from a man younger than 30 in good health. Some clones in this sample may be carry-over from other donors' samples. The CDR3 DNA follows: TGTGCCAGCAGTTATACAGGGTTCGAGCAGTACTTC. This codes for CASSYTGFEQYF.